The clone carrying this T cell receptor beta chain appeared a few times. The target antigen is unknown. The method was immunoSEQ multiplex PCR; TCRdb's version includes in-frame clones alone and lacks a portion of them. This sample has around 80,000 clones; over 80% occur once, and the top ten carry approximately 0.47%. The record originates from a study of T cell clones after liver transplantation. Study information: Samples came from ITN030ST, which attempted immunosuppression withdrawal within 2 years of liver transplantation. General study findings and limits: Donor-reactive sequences fell more than third party-reactive ones, suggesting partial deletion.

From germline, CDR1 is LGHNA and CDR2 YNFKEQ. The CDR3 has 15 residues. V was pared by 6 bases and J by 0 bases, with 12 bases between. This specimen was CD4+ T cells from blood, taken about 46 months after liver transplant. The J gene is TRBJ1-3, the V gene TRBV4-2, with D tentatively TRBD1 (6 bases). This clonotype was sampled from a human patient who received a liver transplant. Some of the T cells may derive from the graft donor. CDR3 sequence: CASRVTDSSGNTIYF. As DNA, the CDR3 is TGTGCCAGCAGGGTTACGGACAGCTCTGGAAACACCATATATTTT.